The T cell receptor beta chain described here comes from a study of blood T cell repertoires in COVID-19. Overall study: Donors in the United States, Italy and Spain gave samples during acute or convalescent COVID-19. Sample material is recorded as cDNA or gDNA derived from T cells, B-cell-depleted T cells, or PBMCs.

In the original analysis: Nucleated cell number was recorded as an estimate derived from reference gene primer amplification. Measured with immunoSEQ multiplex PCR; TCRdb has only the in-frame clones, and not every one. That table gives V, J and clone size, and the DNA gave D and trimming. The sample records around 70,000 clones, about 80% being singletons. Germline lookup yields CDR1 SGHAT and CDR2 FQNNGV. Between the trimmed V and J ends, which lost 0 bases and 8 bases, there was a span of 13 bases. The CDR3 consists of 15 residues. This sequence was found in a human donor in a cohort sampled during active COVID-19. This chain links TRBV11-2 with TRBJ2-2; D is perhaps TRBD2 (5 bases). Sample: peripheral blood. The CDR3 protein is CASSLERTSFGELFF. Written as DNA, the CDR3 is TGTGCCAGCAGCTTAGAACGGACTTCGTTTGGGGAGCTGTTTTTT.